Listed here are 10 T cell receptor beta chains from one sample, sequenced in a study of human T cells and chemical hapten exposure. TCRdb re-derived calls from the RACE reads in MiXCR, one entry per CDR3 protein. Of 150,000 to 200,000 distinct CDR3 sequences in the sample, roughly 15% are singletons; the top ten hold approximately 1.5%. Time point: patch test 1, 2 weeks after DPC sensitization. As for treatment: therapeutic diphenylcyclopropenone sensitization with weekly scalp DPC. The input for sequencing was whole blood, taken in connection with sensitization to the hapten diphenylcyclopropenone (DPC). The source of these receptors is a woman aged 25 to 39 with alopecia areata. Some clones in this sample may be carry-over from other donors' samples.

This clonotype came up a few times. CDR3 in DNA: TGCGCCAGCAGCCATGGACTAGCGCCCCATGAGCAGTTCTTC. This gives the protein CASSHGLAPHEQFF. This chain connects TRBV4-1 to TRBJ2-1, with 9 bases lining up with TRBD2. Trimming removed 3 bases from V and 8 bases from J; junction bases left unmatched: 5. The CDR3 contains 14 residues. The germline CDR1 and CDR2 sequences are MGHRA and YSYEKL.

This clonotype was seen many times. The genes are TRBV7-6 and TRBJ1-2; 8 bases align to TRBD1. The CDR3 spans 13 residues. Germline values: CDR1 SGHVS, CDR2 FNYEAQ. V was pared by 0 bases and J by 8 bases, with 2 bases of the junction left unmatched. CDR3 amino acids: CASSLAGTGGYTF. CDR3 in DNA: TGTGCCAGCAGCTTAGCAGGGACAGGAGGCTACACCTTC. Combining the CDR3 with reference TRBV7-6 and TRBJ1-2 gives the whole variable domain GAGVSQSPRYKVTKRGQDVALRCDPISGHVSLYWYRQALGQGPEFLTYFNYEAQQDKSGLPNDRFSAERPEGSISTLTIQRTEQRDSAMYRCASSLAGTGGYTFGSGTRLTVV.

This clonotype was recorded a few times. The V call is TRBV18, the J call TRBJ2-1; no firm D call. V gave up 6 bases and J gave up 3 bases, with 15 bases separating them. Germline CDR1 is KGHSH and CDR2 is LQKENI. The CDR3 runs to 15 residues. The CDR3 DNA reads TGTGCCAGCTCCACCACCAACATACGCTACAATGAGCAGTTCTTC. It yields the protein CASSTTNIRYNEQFF.

The chain carries TRBV28 and TRBJ2-4; the D gene is possibly TRBD1 (6 bases). The CDR3 contains 15 residues. Germline CDR1 and CDR2: MDHEN and SYDVKM. V dropped 2 bases and J dropped 1 base, with 9 bases sitting between them. CDR3 sequence reads: CASSLGGAAKNIQYF. As DNA, the CDR3 is TGTGCCAGCAGTTTAGGGGGCGCGGCCAAAAACATTCAGTACTTC.

The chain carries TRBV5-4 and TRBJ2-1; the match to TRBD2 covers 12 bases. There are 19 residues in the CDR3. Germline CDR1 SGHNT, CDR2 YYREEE (reference sequence). V dropped 0 bases and J dropped 6; count of bases not matched to a gene: 13. The CDR3 bases are TGTGCCAGCAGCTTGGGTCGGTCTAGCGGGGGGGCCGTGGTCAATGAGCAGTTCTTC. It specifies CASSLGRSSGGAVVNEQFF.

This clonotype was observed a handful of times. The V and J genes are TRBV7-9 and TRBJ1-1; 10 bases fit TRBD1. Germline loops: CDR1 SEHNR, CDR2 FQNEAQ (reference sequence). Trimming cost V 5 bases and J 12 bases; bases outside gene matches: 6. CDR3 length equals 12 residues. CDR3: CASSRDRGLTFF. For the CDR3, the DNA is TGTGCCAGCAGCCGGGACAGGGGTCTGACTTTCTTT.

V is TRBV30 and J is TRBJ1-6; D might be TRBD1 (5 bases). The germline V gene has CDR1 GTSNPN and CDR2 SVGIG (reference sequence). The CDR3 runs to 14 residues. The ends were cut back, 0 bases at V and 10 bases at J, with 13 bases in the middle. The CDR3 here is CAWSVLGVGSPLHF. CDR3 DNA sequence: TGTGCCTGGAGTGTATTAGGGGTAGGGTCACCCCTCCACTTT.

The rearrangement links TRBV28 to TRBJ2-1; TRBD2 matches 7 bases. Germline trimming cut 7 bases from V and 8 bases from J; bases unmatched to any gene: 5. Germline values: CDR1 MDHEN, CDR2 SYDVKM. This CDR3 has 12 amino acids. The CDR3 region has the DNA TGTGCCAGCACCAAACTAGCGCATGAGCAGTTCTTC. This encodes CASTKLAHEQFF.

This clonotype was observed a few times. This sequence joins TRBV10-3 and TRBJ2-7; 7 bases agree with TRBD1. The CDR3 totals 14 residues. Germline V gene lookup returns CDR1 ENHRY and CDR2 SYGVKD. V was clipped by 2 bases and J by 2 bases; unmatched bases: 3. This chain's CDR3 is CAISERGPAYEQYF. CDR3 sequence (DNA): TGTGCCATCAGTGAGAGGGGGCCCGCCTACGAGCAGTACTTC.

The table lists this clonotype with many counts. The chain has TRBV2 and TRBJ1-2; D call uncertain. This CDR3 is 14 amino acids long. Between the trimmed V and J ends, which lost 7 bases and 0 bases, there was a span of 12 bases. The germline V gene has CDR1 SNHLY and CDR2 FYNNEI. CDR3 bases: TGTGCCAGCACTTCAACAACAGCTAACTATGGCTACACCTTC. It specifies CASTSTTANYGYTF.